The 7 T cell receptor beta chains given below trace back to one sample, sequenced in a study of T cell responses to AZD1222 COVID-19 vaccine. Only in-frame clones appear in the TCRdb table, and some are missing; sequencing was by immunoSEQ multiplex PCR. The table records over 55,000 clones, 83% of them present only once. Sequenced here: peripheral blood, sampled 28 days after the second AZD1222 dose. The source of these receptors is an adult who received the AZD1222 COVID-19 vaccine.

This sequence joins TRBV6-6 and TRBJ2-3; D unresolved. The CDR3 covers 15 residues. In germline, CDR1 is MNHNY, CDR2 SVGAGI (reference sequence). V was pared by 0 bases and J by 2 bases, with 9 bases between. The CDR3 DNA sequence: TGTGCCAGCAGTTACTCTAGGGCAGACACAGATACGCAGTATTTT. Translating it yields CASSYSRADTDTQYF.

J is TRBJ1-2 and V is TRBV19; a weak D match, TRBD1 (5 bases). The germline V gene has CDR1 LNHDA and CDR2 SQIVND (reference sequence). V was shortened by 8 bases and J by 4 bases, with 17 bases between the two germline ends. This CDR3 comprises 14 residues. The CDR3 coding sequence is TGTGCCAGTCAACTAGGGGCACAGACCTATGGCTACACCTTC. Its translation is CASQLGAQTYGYTF.

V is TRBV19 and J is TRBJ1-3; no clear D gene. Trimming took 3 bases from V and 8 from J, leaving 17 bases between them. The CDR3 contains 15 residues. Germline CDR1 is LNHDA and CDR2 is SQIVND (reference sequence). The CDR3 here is CASSINGPGLDTIYF. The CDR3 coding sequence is TGTGCCAGTAGTATTAACGGGCCCGGCCTAGACACCATATATTTT.

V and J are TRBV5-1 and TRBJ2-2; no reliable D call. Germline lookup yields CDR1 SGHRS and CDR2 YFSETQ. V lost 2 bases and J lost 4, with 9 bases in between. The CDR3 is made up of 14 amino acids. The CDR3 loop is CASSLRALTGELFF. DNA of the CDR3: TGCGCCAGCAGCTTAAGAGCCCTCACCGGGGAGCTGTTTTTT. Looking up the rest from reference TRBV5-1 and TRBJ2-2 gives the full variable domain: KAGVTQTPRYLIKTRGQQVTLSCSPISGHRSVSWYQQTPGQGLQFLFEYFSETQRNKGNFPGRFSGRQFSNSRSEMNVSTLELGDSALYLCASSLRALTGELFFGEGSRLTVL.

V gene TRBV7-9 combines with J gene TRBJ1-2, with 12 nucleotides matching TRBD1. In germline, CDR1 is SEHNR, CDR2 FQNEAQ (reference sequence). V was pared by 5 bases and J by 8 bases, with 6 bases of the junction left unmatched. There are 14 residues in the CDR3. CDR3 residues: CASSEGQGADGYTF. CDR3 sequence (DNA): TGTGCCAGCAGCGAGGGACAGGGGGCGGACGGCTACACCTTC.

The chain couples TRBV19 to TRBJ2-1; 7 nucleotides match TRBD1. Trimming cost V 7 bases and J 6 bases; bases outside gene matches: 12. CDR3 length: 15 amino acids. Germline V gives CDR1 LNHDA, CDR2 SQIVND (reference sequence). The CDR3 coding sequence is TGTGCCAGTAACCCGGGACAGTCGGTGATCAATGAGCAGTTCTTC. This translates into CASNPGQSVINEQFF.

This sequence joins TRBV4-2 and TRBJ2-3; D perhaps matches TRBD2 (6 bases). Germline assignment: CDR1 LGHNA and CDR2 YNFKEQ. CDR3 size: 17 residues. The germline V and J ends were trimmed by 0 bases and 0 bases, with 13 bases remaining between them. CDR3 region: CASSQDLGGISTDTQYF. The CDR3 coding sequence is TGTGCCAGCAGCCAAGATCTTGGGGGGATTAGCACAGATACGCAGTATTTT.